The 29 T cell receptor beta chains reported below all come from one sample, sequenced in a study of blood T cell repertoires in COVID-19. Using immunoSEQ multiplex PCR, the repertoire was profiled, and TCRdb retains in-frame clones only, with some absent. The sample consists of tens of thousands of clones, approximately 88% of them appearing once. Sequencing was performed on peripheral blood. These receptors all come from a man aged 45-65 years with acute or convalescent COVID-19.

The chain has TRBV18 and TRBJ2-1, with D perhaps matching TRBD2 (6 bases). CDR1 KGHSH and CDR2 LQKENI come from the germline V gene. V shed 0 bases and J shed 3 bases, with 9 bases lying between them. The CDR3 extends over 15 amino acids. CDR3 sequence: CASSPPGSNYNEQFF. The DNA for the CDR3 is TGTGCCAGCTCACCACCCGGGAGCAACTACAATGAGCAGTTCTTC.

The chain joins TRBV2 to TRBJ1-2, with 8 nucleotides matching TRBD1. Germline loops: CDR1 SNHLY, CDR2 FYNNEI. The CDR3 is 14 residues long. With V trimmed by 6 bases and J by 4 bases, 7 bases remained unmatched. The CDR3 region is CASRTPGGVYGYTF. Here the CDR3 DNA reads TGTGCCAGCAGGACCCCAGGGGGCGTCTATGGCTACACCTTC.

This chain joins TRBV2 and TRBJ1-5, with D tentatively TRBD1 (6 bases). Germline V lookup: CDR1 SNHLY, CDR2 FYNNEI. There are 20 residues in the CDR3. Trimming left V 3 bases short and J 3 bases short, with 27 bases between. In DNA form, the CDR3 reads TGTGCCAGCAGTGAGGGGGCATCGTTTAATAGGACACGCATCAATCAGCCCCAGCATTTT. It specifies CASSEGASFNRTRINQPQHF.

The chain has TRBV4-1 and TRBJ2-3; 11 nucleotides match TRBD2. The germline V gene has CDR1 MGHRA and CDR2 YSYEKL. The CDR3 spans 16 residues. V was pared by 3 bases and J by 2 bases, with 4 bases of the junction left unmatched. The DNA of the CDR3 is TGCGCCAGCAGCCAGAGACTAGCGGGGTACACAGATACGCAGTATTTT. Protein product: CASSQRLAGYTDTQYF.

The V and J genes are TRBV4-1 and TRBJ2-4, with unresolved D. Germline-derived CDR1 and CDR2 are MGHRA and YSYEKL. V was pared by 1 base and J by 1 base, with 17 bases between. The CDR3 spans 18 residues. In nucleotides, the CDR3 is TGCGCCAGCAGCCAAGTAAAGGAGCGTACGAAGGCCAAAAACATTCAGTACTTC. The encoded protein is CASSQVKERTKAKNIQYF.

This rearrangement joins TRBV5-1 to TRBJ2-3; 9 positions agree with TRBD2. Unmatched junction bases numbered 22, after V lost 2 bases and J lost 3 bases. CDR3 length equals 21 residues. Germline V gives CDR1 SGHRS, CDR2 YFSETQ. CDR3 protein: CASSFRAFLEVAGVRTDTQYF. In nucleotides, the CDR3 is TGCGCCAGCAGCTTCCGGGCCTTCCTGGAGGTAGCGGGAGTTAGAACAGATACGCAGTATTTT.

Worth noting for this clone: Relative to the germline gene, one junction end is altered; a read error may explain this. This chain uses TRBV2 with TRBJ1-2; no clear D gene. The germline V gene encodes CDR1 SNHLY and CDR2 FYNNEI. This CDR3 region has 13 residues. The CDR3 nucleotides read TGTGCCAGCATTGAACATAGAGCATATGGCTACACCTTC. Protein product: CASIEHRAYGYTF.

V and J are TRBV30 and TRBJ1-2, with D uncertain. Looked up from germline, CDR1 is GTSNPN and CDR2 is SVGIG (reference sequence). Trimming took off 0 bases at V and 2 bases at J, with 4 bases between the two ends. This CDR3 has 12 residues. The CDR3 bases are TGTGCCTGGAGTGTAACAAACTATGGCTACACCTTC. Encoded protein: CAWSVTNYGYTF.

The rearrangement links TRBV29-1 to TRBJ2-5, with D possibly TRBD1 on 6 matching bases. CDR1 is SQVTM, CDR2 ANQGSEA, per germline. Trimming took 6 bases from V and 0 from J, leaving 8 bases between them. This CDR3 comprises 12 residues. CDR3 sequence: CSVRGDQETQYF. In DNA, the CDR3 is TGCAGCGTCAGGGGAGACCAAGAGACCCAGTACTTC.

J is TRBJ2-2 and V is TRBV7-9; tentatively, D is TRBD2 (5 bases). The germline CDR1 and CDR2 sequences are SEHNR and FQNEAQ (reference sequence). With 5 bases removed from V and 6 bases from J, the gap between germline ends came to 13 bases. This CDR3 has 14 residues. CDR3 coding DNA: TGTGCCAGCAGCCAAACGGGGTTGGCCGGGGAGCTGTTTTTT. Translated: CASSQTGLAGELFF.

The chain combines TRBV2 with TRBJ1-5; possible D gene TRBD1, 5 bases. CDR1 is SNHLY, CDR2 FYNNEI, per germline. The CDR3 spans 14 residues. The ends were cut back, 4 bases at V and 4 bases at J, with 11 bases in the middle. This chain's CDR3 is CASSAGGANQPQHF. DNA for the CDR3: TGTGCCAGCAGTGCCGGGGGTGCGAATCAGCCCCAGCATTTT.

The J gene is TRBJ2-7, the V gene TRBV4-2; D may be TRBD1 (6 bases). The CDR3 consists of 14 residues. Germline-derived CDR1 and CDR2 are LGHNA and YNFKEQ. The V end lost 1 base, the J end lost 3 bases, and 10 bases lay between the germline ends. Here the CDR3 DNA reads TGTGCCAGCAGCCAAGCAAGGGGGAGCTACGAGCAGTACTTC. It yields the protein CASSQARGSYEQYF.

This chain links TRBV18 with TRBJ2-1; no clear D. CDR3 size: 16 residues. Germline CDR1 reads KGHSH; CDR2 reads LQKENI. V lost 3 bases and J lost 0, with 12 bases in between. The CDR3 spells CASSPLQTSSYNEQFF. CDR3 in DNA: TGTGCCAGCTCACCCTTACAGACGAGCTCCTACAATGAGCAGTTCTTC.

The gene calls are TRBV28 and TRBJ2-2; D unresolved. The CDR3 has 14 amino acids. V was shortened by 2 bases and J by 0 bases, with 4 bases between the two germline ends. Germline CDR1 and CDR2: MDHEN and SYDVKM. CDR3 in DNA: TGTGCCAGCAGTTTAGGAGCGAACACCGGGGAGCTGTTTTTT. Protein sequence: CASSLGANTGELFF.

This chain connects TRBV29-1 to TRBJ2-5; 7 bases agree with TRBD1. CDR1 is SQVTM, CDR2 ANQGSEA, per germline. J gave up 1 base and V 6 bases, and 5 bases lay outside the gene matches. This CDR3 contains 13 residues. CDR3 bases: TGCAGCGTGCAGGGGGACGCCCAAGAGACCCAGTACTTC. Its translation is CSVQGDAQETQYF. The variable domain in full, completed from reference TRBV29-1 and TRBJ2-5, reads SAVISQKPSRDICQRGTSLTIQCQVDSQVTMMFWYRQQPGQSLTLIATANQGSEATYESGFVIDKFPISRPNLTFSTLTVSNMSPEDSSIYLCSVQGDAQETQYFGPGTRLLVL.

The chain employs TRBV13 and TRBJ2-5; 9 nucleotides align to TRBD2. Germline loops: CDR1 PRHDT, CDR2 FYEKMQ (reference sequence). With 6 bases clipped from V and 4 bases from J, the junction kept 9 bases outside the gene matches. The CDR3 spans 15 residues. The CDR3 coding sequence is TGTGCCAGCAGTAGCGGGAGAGGGTCGGGAGAGACCCAGTACTTC. It encodes CASSSGRGSGETQYF.

In this sample, this clone turned up a few times. The rearrangement joins TRBV4-1 to TRBJ1-5; the D is unclear. Trimming removed 3 bases at V and 9 bases at J, with 15 bases between. Germline lookup yields CDR1 MGHRA and CDR2 YSYEKL. CDR3 length: 14 residues. Here the CDR3 DNA reads TGCGCCAGCAGCCAGAGCAGGTTCGTTCGGCCCCAGCATTTT. It codes for CASSQSRFVRPQHF.

About this clone: The junction departs from germline at one end; a sequencing error may be responsible. The chain joins TRBV6-5 to TRBJ2-7; 10 nucleotides match TRBD1. The CDR3 runs to 14 residues. CDR1 is MNHEY, CDR2 SVGAGI, per germline. For the CDR3, the DNA is TGTGCCAGCAGTTACGGGACAGGGGCCTACGAGCAGTGCTTC. Translated: CASSYGTGAYEQCF.

This rearrangement joins TRBV9 to TRBJ1-1; tentatively, D is TRBD1 (5 bases). CDR1 and CDR2 (germline): SGDLS, YYNGEE. The V and J ends lost 0 bases and 6 bases respectively, with 12 bases between them. The CDR3 runs to 14 residues. The CDR3 nucleotides read TGTGCCAGCAGCGTAGGGCAGGGTCCTTCTGAAGCTTTCTTT. This codes for CASSVGQGPSEAFF.

This clone has just one count. This sequence joins TRBV18 and TRBJ2-4; 8 bases match TRBD1. The CDR3 spans 13 residues. Losses at the gene ends were 3 bases for V and 8 bases for J; bases not matched to a gene: 3. Looked up from germline, CDR1 is KGHSH and CDR2 is LQKENI. The CDR3 sequence: CASSPPTGDIQYF. DNA of the CDR3: TGTGCCAGCTCACCGCCGACAGGGGACATTCAGTACTTC.

The chain has TRBV19 and TRBJ1-6; no clear D. This CDR3 is 15 amino acids long. Germline CDR1 reads LNHDA; CDR2 reads SQIVND (reference sequence). V was shortened by 1 base and J by 8 bases, with 12 bases between the two germline ends. CDR3: CASSIVGVRDSPLHF. Written as DNA, the CDR3 is TGTGCCAGTAGTATAGTCGGGGTAAGGGATTCACCCCTCCACTTT.

The genes are TRBV7-3 and TRBJ2-5; 9 nucleotides align to TRBD2. This CDR3 has 15 residues. Trimming removed 4 bases from V and 1 base from J; junction bases left unmatched: 4. The germline CDR1 and CDR2 sequences are SGHTA and FQGTGA. CDR3 amino acids: CASSWGTSLQETQYF. CDR3 DNA: TGTGCCAGCAGCTGGGGGACTAGCCTCCAAGAGACCCAGTACTTC.

This chain connects TRBV5-5 to TRBJ2-7, with a tentative D call TRBD2 (7 bases). The CDR3 extends over 14 amino acids. CDR1 and CDR2 (germline): SGHKS, YYEKEE (reference sequence). Trimming took 5 bases from V and 4 from J, leaving 16 bases between them. This CDR3 reads CASSPLGGAYEQYF. CDR3 in DNA: TGTGCCAGCAGTCCCCTGGGGGGGGCTTACGAGCAGTACTTC.

The V call is TRBV6-5, the J call TRBJ1-2; D is unresolved. The CDR3 runs 12 residues. CDR1 is MNHEY and CDR2 is SVGAGI in the germline V gene. Trimming pared 5 bases from V and 4 bases from J, leaving 8 bases between. The CDR3 here is CASSLTAYGYTF. The CDR3 coding sequence is TGTGCCAGCAGTCTCACAGCCTATGGCTACACCTTC.

This clone was picked up one time. J is TRBJ2-7 and V is TRBV7-6; no firm D call. With 1 base removed from V and 7 bases from J, the gap between germline ends came to 8 bases. CDR3 length equals 12 residues. Germline CDR1 is SGHVS and CDR2 is FNYEAQ. The CDR3 sequence is CASSLGGLEQYF. As DNA, the CDR3 is TGTGCCAGCAGCTTAGGAGGTTTGGAGCAGTACTTC.

This clone appeared a few times. The V gene is TRBV9, the J gene TRBJ1-5, with 12 nucleotides matching TRBD1. With 3 bases clipped from V and 7 bases from J, the junction kept 5 bases outside the gene matches. This CDR3 spans 15 amino acids. CDR1 is SGDLS and CDR2 is YYNGEE in the germline V gene. This chain's CDR3 is CASSEGTGGGQPQHF. In DNA, the CDR3 is TGTGCCAGCAGCGAAGGGACAGGGGGCGGACAGCCCCAGCATTTT.

The V gene is TRBV20-1, the J gene TRBJ1-2; D is unclear. Trimming removed 3 bases from V and 7 bases from J, with 9 bases in between. The CDR3 spans 11 residues. Per germline, CDR1 DFQATT and CDR2 SNEGSKA (reference sequence). CDR3 sequence: CSASTGFGYTF. The DNA for the CDR3 is TGCAGTGCTAGCACGGGGTTTGGCTACACCTTC.

This clone was recorded a few times. This chain connects TRBV7-9 to TRBJ1-2; 7 nucleotides align to TRBD1. V trimming: 3 bases; J trimming: 8 bases; junction bases outside the gene matches: 3. This CDR3 spans 12 amino acids. In germline, CDR1 is SEHNR, CDR2 FQNEAQ (reference sequence). CDR3 DNA sequence: TGTGCCAGCAGCTTTACAGGGGACGGCTACACCTTC. This sequence encodes CASSFTGDGYTF.

J is TRBJ1-5 and V is TRBV15; weak D call: TRBD1 (5 bases). Germline V gives CDR1 LNHNV, CDR2 YYDKDF (reference sequence). This CDR3 contains 14 residues. V was clipped by 3 bases and J by 4 bases, with 10 bases between them. In nucleotides, the CDR3 is TGTGCCACCAGCAGCTGGACACAGAATCAGCCCCAGCATTTT. Translating it yields CATSSWTQNQPQHF.